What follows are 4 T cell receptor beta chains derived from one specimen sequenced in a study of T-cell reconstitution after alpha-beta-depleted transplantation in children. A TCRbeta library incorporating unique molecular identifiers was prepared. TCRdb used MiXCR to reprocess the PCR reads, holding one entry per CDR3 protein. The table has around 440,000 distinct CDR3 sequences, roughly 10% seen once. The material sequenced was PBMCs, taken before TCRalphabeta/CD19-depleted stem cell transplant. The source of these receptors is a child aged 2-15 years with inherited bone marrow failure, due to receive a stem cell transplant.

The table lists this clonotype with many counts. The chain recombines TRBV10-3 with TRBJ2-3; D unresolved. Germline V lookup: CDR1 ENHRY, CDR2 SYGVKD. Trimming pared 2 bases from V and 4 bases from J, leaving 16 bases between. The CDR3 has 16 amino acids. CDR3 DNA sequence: TGTGCCATCAGTGAGGCGATTGGGGATCGGGCAGATACGCAGTATTTT. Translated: CAISEAIGDRADTQYF.

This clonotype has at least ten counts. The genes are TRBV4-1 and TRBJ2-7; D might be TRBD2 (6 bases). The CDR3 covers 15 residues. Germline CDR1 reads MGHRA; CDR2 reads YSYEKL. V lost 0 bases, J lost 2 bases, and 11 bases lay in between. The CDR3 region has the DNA TGCGCCAGCAGCCAAGATGGAGGGCCCCCCTACGAGCAGTACTTC. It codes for CASSQDGGPPYEQYF.

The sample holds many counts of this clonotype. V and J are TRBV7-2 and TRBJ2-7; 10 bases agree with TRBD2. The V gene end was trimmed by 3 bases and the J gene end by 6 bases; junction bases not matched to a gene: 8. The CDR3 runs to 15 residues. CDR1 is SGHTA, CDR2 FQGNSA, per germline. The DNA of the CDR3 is TGTGCCAGCAGCTTTCTTCGTGGACTAGCGGCCGAGCAGTACTTC. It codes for CASSFLRGLAAEQYF.

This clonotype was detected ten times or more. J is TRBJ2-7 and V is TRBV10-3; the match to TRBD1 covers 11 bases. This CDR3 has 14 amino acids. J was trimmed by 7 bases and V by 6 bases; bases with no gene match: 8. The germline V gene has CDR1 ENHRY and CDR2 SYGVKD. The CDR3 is CAIRTGTGGWEQYF. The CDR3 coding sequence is TGTGCCATCAGAACCGGGACAGGGGGTTGGGAGCAGTACTTC.